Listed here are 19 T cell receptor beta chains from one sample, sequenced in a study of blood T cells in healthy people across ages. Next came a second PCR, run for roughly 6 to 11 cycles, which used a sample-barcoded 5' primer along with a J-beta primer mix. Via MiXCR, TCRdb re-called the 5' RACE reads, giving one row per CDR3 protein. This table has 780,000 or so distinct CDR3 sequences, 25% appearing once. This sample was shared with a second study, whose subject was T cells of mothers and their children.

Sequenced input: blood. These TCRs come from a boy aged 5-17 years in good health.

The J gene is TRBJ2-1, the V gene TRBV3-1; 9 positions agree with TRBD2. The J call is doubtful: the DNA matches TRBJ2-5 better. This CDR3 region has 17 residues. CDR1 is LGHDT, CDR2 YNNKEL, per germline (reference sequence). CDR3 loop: CASSQFSVAGDPETQYF. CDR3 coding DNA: TGTGCCAGCAGCCAATTTTCAGTAGCGGGAGATCCAGAGACCCAGTACTTC.

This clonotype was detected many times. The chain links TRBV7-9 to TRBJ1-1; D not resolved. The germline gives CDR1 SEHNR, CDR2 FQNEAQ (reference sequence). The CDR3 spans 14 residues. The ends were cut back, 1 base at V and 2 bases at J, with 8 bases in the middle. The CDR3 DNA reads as TGTGCCAGCAGCTTAGTTTACAACAACACTGAAGCTTTCTTT. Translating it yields CASSLVYNNTEAFF.

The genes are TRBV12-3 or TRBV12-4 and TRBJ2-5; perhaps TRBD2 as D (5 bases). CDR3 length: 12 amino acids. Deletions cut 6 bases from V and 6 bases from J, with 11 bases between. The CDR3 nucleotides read TGTGCCAGCAGCCTGGACGGGAAGACCCAGTACTTC. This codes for CASSLDGKTQYF.

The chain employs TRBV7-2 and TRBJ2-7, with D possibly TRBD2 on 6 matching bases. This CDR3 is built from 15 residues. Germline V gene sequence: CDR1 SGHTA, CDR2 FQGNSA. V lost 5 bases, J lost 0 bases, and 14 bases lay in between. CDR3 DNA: TGTGCCAGCAGCGCAGGACTACTGAGCTCCTACGAGCAGTACTTC. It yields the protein CASSAGLLSSYEQYF.

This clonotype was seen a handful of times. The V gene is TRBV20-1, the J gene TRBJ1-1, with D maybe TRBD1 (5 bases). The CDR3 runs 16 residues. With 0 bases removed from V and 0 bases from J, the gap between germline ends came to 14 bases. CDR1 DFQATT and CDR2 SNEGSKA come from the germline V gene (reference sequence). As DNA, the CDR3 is TGCAGTGCTAGAGATTTCATCGGGGGAATGAACACTGAAGCTTTCTTT. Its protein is CSARDFIGGMNTEAFF.

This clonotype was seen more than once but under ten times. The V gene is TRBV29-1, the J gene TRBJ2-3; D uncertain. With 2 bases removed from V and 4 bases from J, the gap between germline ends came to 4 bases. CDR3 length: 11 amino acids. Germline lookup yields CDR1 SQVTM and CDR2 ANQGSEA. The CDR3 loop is CSVELPDTQYF. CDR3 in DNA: TGCAGCGTTGAACTCCCAGATACGCAGTATTTT.

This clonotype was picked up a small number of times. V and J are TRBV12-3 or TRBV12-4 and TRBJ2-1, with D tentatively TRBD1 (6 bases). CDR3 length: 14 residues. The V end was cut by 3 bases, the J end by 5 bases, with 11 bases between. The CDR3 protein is CASSFGAGDNEQFF. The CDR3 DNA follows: TGTGCCAGCAGTTTTGGGGCAGGGGACAATGAGCAGTTCTTC.

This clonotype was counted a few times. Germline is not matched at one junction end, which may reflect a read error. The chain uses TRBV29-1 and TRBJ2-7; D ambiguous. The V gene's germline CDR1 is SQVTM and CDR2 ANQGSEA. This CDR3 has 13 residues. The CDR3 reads CSVVASSSYEQDF. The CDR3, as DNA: TGCAGCGTTGTGGCCAGCAGCTCCTACGAGCAGGACTTC.

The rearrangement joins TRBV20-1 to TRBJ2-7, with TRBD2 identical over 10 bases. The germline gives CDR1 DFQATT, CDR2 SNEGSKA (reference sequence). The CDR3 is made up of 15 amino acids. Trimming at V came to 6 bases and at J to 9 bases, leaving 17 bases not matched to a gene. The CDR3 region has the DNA TGCAGTGCCGGGAGCGGGAGGGACCTCTTTACGCGGCAGTACTTC. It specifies CSAGSGRDLFTRQYF.

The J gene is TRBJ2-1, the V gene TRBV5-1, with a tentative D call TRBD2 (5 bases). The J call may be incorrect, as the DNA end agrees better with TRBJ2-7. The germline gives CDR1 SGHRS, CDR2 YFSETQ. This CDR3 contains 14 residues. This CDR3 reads CASSLAEGFDEQYF. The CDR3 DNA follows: TGCGCCAGCAGCTTGGCCGAGGGTTTCGACGAGCAGTACTTC.

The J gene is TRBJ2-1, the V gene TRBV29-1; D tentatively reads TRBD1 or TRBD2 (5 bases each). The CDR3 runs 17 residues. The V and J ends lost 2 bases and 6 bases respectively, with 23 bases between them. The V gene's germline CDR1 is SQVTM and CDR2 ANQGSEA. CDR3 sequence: CSVEPAVGEGQRNEQFF. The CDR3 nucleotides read TGCAGCGTTGAACCGGCGGTCGGTGAGGGGCAGCGCAATGAGCAGTTCTTC.

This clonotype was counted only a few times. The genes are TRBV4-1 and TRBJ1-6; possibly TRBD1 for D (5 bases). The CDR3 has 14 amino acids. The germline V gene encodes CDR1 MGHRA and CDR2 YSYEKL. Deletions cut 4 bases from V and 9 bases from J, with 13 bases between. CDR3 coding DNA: TGCGCCAGCAGCCGAGGGGCGTGGGTTTCACCCCTCCACTTT. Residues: CASSRGAWVSPLHF.

CDR3: CAISEGLGYTF. In DNA, the CDR3 is TGTGCCATCAGTGAGGGGTTAGGCTACACCTTC. The chain links TRBV10-3 to TRBJ1-2; unclear D gene. CDR3 length: 11 amino acids. V lost 2 bases to trimming and J lost 8 bases, with 6 bases between them. Germline-derived CDR1 and CDR2 are ENHRY and SYGVKD.

The CDR3 is CASSPSILGQRSTDTQYF. The CDR3 DNA follows: TGTGCCAGCAGCCCGTCAATTTTGGGACAGAGAAGCACAGATACGCAGTATTTT. V and J are TRBV7-9 and TRBJ2-3, with TRBD1 matching over 7 bases. The V and J ends lost 5 bases and 0 bases, in that order; junction bases with no gene match: 14. CDR1 and CDR2 from the germline V gene are SEHNR and FQNEAQ (reference sequence). The CDR3 covers 18 residues.

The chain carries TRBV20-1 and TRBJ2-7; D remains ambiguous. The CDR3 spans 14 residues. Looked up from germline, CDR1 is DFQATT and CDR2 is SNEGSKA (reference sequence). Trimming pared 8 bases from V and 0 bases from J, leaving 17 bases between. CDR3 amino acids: CSPRSRVSSYEQYF. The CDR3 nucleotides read TGCAGTCCTCGTAGTAGGGTCAGCTCCTACGAGCAGTACTTC.

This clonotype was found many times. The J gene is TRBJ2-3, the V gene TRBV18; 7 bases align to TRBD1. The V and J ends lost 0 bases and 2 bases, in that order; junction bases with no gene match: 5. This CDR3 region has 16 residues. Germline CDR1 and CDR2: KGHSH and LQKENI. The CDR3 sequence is CASSPPRTGVTDTQYF. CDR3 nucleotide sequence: TGTGCCAGCTCACCACCAAGGACAGGAGTCACAGATACGCAGTATTTT. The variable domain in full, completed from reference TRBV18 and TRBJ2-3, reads NAGVMQNPRHLVRRRGQEARLRCSPMKGHSHVYWYRQLPEEGLKFMVYLQKENIIDESGMPKERFSAEFPKEGPSILRIQQVVRGDSAAYFCASSPPRTGVTDTQYFGPGTRLTVL.

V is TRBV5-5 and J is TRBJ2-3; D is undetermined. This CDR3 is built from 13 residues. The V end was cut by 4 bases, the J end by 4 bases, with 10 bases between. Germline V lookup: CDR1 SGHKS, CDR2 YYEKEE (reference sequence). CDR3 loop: CASSLFRPDTQYF. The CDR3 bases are TGTGCCAGCAGCCTATTCCGCCCAGATACGCAGTATTTT.

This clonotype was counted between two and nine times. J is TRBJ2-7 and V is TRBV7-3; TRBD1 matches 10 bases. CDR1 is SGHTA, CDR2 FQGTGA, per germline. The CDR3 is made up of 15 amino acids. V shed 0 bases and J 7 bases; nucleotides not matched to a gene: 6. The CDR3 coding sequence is TGTGCCAGCAGCTTAACCGGGACAGGGGTTTTTGAGCAGTACTTC. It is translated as CASSLTGTGVFEQYF.

The CDR3 nucleotides are TGTGCCAGCACCGGACTCCGAGAGACCCAGTACTTC. It codes for CASTGLRETQYF. V and J are TRBV25-1 and TRBJ2-5, with D maybe TRBD2 (5 bases). Trimming cost V 7 bases and J 4 bases, with 10 bases left between them. Germline V gives CDR1 MGHDK, CDR2 SYGVNS. This CDR3 has 12 residues.